This TCR beta chain was identified in a study of CD8+ T cells in alopecia areata. Looking at the study overall: Treated patients took oral tofacitinib at 5 to 10 mg twice daily. Scalp area affected, as a percentage, set the severity score of treated patients. Findings of the study overall: Between patients, shared TCR sequences were less clear than in mice. This was possibly due in part to HLA diversity in the patient population.

Treatment denoted: oral pan-JAK inhibitor, 5-10 mg twice daily. Alopecia areata patients gave lesional scalp punch biopsies and peripheral blood samples. In regard to this clone: Its antigen is undetermined.

Sequencing templates came from extracted RNA that was reverse transcribed into cDNA. Profiled with immunoSEQ multiplex PCR; TCRdb holds only in-frame clones, not every one. The sample shows 120,000 to 150,000 clones, around 87% of them seen only once. Germline values: CDR1 LNHNV, CDR2 YYDKDF (reference sequence). V lost 7 bases and J 5 bases, leaving 12 bases between the germline ends. This CDR3 region has 12 residues. V usage is TRBV15 and J usage is TRBJ2-7; D possibly matches TRBD1 or TRBD2 (5 bases each). This TCR came from a human donor with alopecia areata. Sequences were derived from CD8+ T cells sorted from blood, sampled at week 4, from a patient treated with tofacitinib. The CDR3: CATMGERNEQYF. The CDR3 nucleotides are TGTGCCACCATGGGGGAGCGAAACGAGCAGTACTTC. Complete variable domain (other parts from reference TRBV15 and TRBJ2-7): DAMVIQNPRYQVTQFGKPVTLSCSQTLNHNVMYWYQQKSSQAPKLLFHYYDKDFNNEADTPDNFQSRRPNTSFCFLDIRSPGLGDTAMYLCATMGERNEQYFGPGTRLTVT.